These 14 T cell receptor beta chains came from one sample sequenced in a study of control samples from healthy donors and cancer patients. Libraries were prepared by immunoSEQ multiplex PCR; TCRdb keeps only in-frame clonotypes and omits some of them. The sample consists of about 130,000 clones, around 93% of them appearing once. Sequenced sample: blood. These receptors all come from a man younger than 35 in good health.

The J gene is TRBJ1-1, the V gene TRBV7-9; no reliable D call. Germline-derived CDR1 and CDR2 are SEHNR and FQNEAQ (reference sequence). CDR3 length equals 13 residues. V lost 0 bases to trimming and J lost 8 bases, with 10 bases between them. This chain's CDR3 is CASSLAYGREAFF. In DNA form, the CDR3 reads TGTGCCAGCAGCTTAGCTTACGGCAGGGAAGCTTTCTTT. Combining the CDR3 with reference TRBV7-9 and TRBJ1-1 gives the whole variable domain DTGVSQNPRHKITKRGQNVTFRCDPISEHNRLYWYRQTLGQGPEFLTYFQNEAQLEKSRLLSDRFSAERPKGSFSTLEIQRTEQGDSAMYLCASSLAYGREAFFGQGTRLTVV.

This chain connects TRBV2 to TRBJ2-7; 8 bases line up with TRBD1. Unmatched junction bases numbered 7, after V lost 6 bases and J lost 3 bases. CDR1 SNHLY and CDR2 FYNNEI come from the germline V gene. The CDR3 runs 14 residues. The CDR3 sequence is CASRTDRDGYEQYF. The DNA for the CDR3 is TGTGCCAGCAGAACGGACAGGGACGGCTACGAGCAGTACTTC.

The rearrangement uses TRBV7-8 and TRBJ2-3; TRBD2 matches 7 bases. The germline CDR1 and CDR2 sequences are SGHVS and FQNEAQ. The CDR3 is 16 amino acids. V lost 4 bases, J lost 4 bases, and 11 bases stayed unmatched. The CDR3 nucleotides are TGTGCCAGCAGCTCGTATAGGACTAGATTCGCAGATACGCAGTATTTT. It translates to CASSSYRTRFADTQYF.

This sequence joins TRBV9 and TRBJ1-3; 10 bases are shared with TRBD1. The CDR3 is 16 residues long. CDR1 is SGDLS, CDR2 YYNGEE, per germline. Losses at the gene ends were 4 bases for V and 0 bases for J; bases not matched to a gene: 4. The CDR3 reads CASSSRDRGSGNTIYF. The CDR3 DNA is TGTGCCAGCAGCTCTCGGGACAGGGGCTCTGGAAACACCATATATTTT.

This CDR3 is CASSFVGGQYQETQYF. The DNA of the CDR3 is TGTGCCAGCAGCTTCGTGGGGGGCCAGTACCAAGAGACCCAGTACTTC. The chain combines TRBV7-3 with TRBJ2-5; TRBD1 or TRBD2 may be the D gene (6 bases each). The CDR3 is 16 residues long. Germline V gene data show CDR1 as SGHTA and CDR2 as FQGTGA. V was pared by 3 bases and J by 0 bases, with 14 bases between. The variable domain in full, completed from reference TRBV7-3 and TRBJ2-5, reads GAGVSQTPSNKVTEKGKYVELRCDPISGHTALYWYRQSLGQGPEFLIYFQGTGAADDSGLPNDRFFAVRPEGSVSTLKIQRTERGDSAVYLCASSFVGGQYQETQYFGPGTRLLVL.

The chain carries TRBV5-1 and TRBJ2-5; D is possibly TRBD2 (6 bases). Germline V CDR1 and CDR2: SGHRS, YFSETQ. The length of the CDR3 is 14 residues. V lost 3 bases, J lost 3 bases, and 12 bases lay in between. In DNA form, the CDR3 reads TGCGCCAGCAGCTCGCAGGGAGGCGAAGAGACCCAGTACTTC. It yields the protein CASSSQGGEETQYF.

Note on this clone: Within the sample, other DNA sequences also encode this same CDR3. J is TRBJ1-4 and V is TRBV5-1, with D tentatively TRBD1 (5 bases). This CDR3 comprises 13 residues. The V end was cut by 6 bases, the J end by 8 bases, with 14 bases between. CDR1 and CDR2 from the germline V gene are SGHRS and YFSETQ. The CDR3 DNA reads TGCGCCAGCACTGGGGCGCCTGGCGAAAAACTGTTTTTT. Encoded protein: CASTGAPGEKLFF.

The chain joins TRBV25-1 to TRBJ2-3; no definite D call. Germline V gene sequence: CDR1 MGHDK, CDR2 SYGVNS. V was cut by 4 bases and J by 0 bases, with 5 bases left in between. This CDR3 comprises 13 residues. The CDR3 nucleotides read TGTGCCAGCAGTGGGCAGAGCACAGATACGCAGTATTTT. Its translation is CASSGQSTDTQYF. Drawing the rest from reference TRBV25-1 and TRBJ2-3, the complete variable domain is EADIYQTPRYLVIGTGKKITLECSQTMGHDKMYWYQQDPGMELHLIHYSYGVNSTEKGDLSSESTVSRIRTEHFPLTLESARPSHTSQYLCASSGQSTDTQYFGPGTRLTVL.

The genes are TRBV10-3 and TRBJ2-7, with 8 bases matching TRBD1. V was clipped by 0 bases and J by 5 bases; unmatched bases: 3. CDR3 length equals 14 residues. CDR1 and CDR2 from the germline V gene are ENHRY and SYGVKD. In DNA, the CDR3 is TGTGCCATCAGTGAGTCGACAGGGGTCGACGAGCAGTACTTC. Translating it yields CAISESTGVDEQYF.

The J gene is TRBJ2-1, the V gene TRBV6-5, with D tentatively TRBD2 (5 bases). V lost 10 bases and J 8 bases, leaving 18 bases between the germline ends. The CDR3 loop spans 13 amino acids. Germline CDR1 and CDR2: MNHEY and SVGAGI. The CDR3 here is CATRISPGDEQFF. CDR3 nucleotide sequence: TGTGCCACCCGGATCTCTCCCGGGGATGAGCAGTTCTTC.

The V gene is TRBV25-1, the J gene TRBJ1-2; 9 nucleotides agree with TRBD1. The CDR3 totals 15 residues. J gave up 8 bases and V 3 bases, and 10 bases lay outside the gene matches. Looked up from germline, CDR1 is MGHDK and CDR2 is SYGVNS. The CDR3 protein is CASSDPGTGFWGYTF. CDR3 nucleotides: TGTGCCAGCAGTGACCCGGGGACAGGGTTTTGGGGCTACACCTTC.

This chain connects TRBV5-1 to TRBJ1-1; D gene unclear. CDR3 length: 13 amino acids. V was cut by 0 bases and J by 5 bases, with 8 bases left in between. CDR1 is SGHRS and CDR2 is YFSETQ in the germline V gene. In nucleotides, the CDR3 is TGCGCCAGCAGCTTGGACAGATGGACTGAAGCTTTCTTT. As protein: CASSLDRWTEAFF.

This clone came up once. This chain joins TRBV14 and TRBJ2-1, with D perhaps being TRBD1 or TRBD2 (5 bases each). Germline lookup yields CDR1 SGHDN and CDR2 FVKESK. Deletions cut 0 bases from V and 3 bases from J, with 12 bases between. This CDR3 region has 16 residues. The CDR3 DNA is TGTGCCAGCAGCCAAGATAGGAGGACATACTACAATGAGCAGTTCTTC. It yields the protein CASSQDRRTYYNEQFF. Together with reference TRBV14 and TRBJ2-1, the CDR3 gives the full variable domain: EAGVTQFPSHSVIEKGQTVTLRCDPISGHDNLYWYRRVMGKEIKFLLHFVKESKQDESGMPNNRFLAERTGGTYSTLKVQPAELEDSGVYFCASSQDRRTYYNEQFFGPGTRLTVL.

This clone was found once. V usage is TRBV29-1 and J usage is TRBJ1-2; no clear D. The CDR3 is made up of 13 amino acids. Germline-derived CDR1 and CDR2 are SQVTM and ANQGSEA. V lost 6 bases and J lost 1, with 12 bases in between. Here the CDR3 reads CSVMAAGNYGYTF. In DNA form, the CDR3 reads TGCAGCGTCATGGCGGCGGGTAACTATGGCTACACCTTC.